The rows below give T cell receptor beta chains drawn from one sample of a study of cytomegalovirus exposure and HLA in healthy donors. Method: immunoSEQ multiplex PCR; TCRdb's copy keeps in-frame clones and lacks some. The table includes some 130,000 clones, 65% to 85% detected once. The sequencing input was PBMCs. Receptor source: a young man in good health and CMV-seronegative. Both conserved end residues are part of each CDR3. The order of the fields is clone size, V gene, D gene, J gene, CDR3 protein, CDR3 DNA. D genes are given only for firm matches. For some rows the clone size is stated as once, few or many, or as a class when expanded; others skip it.

abundance: NA; v_gene: TRBV5-6; d_gene: NA; j_gene: TRBJ1-3; CDR3aa: CASSLGASHSGNTIYF; CDR3nt: TGTGCCAGCAGCCTGGGGGCTTCACACTCTGGAAACACCATATATTTT
abundance: few; v_gene: TRBV5-6; d_gene: NA; j_gene: TRBJ1-3; CDR3aa: CASSFYSGNTIYF; CDR3nt: TGTGCCAGCAGCTTTTACTCTGGAAACACCATATATTTT
abundance: NA; v_gene: TRBV6-5; d_gene: TRBD1; j_gene: TRBJ2-5; CDR3aa: CASRLDRGETQYF; CDR3nt: TGTGCCAGCAGACTGGACAGGGGAGAGACCCAGTACTTC
abundance: NA; v_gene: TRBV6-5; d_gene: TRBD2; j_gene: TRBJ2-5; CDR3aa: CASSLSSGALQTQYF; CDR3nt: TGTGCCAGCAGTCTCTCTAGCGGGGCCTTGCAGACCCAGTACTTC
abundance: NA; v_gene: TRBV5-1; d_gene: TRBD2; j_gene: TRBJ2-1; CDR3aa: CASATGTTFPSANEQFF; CDR3nt: TGCGCCAGCGCTACCGGGACTACCTTTCCCTCGGCGAATGAGCAGTTCTTC
abundance: few; v_gene: TRBV7-8; d_gene: TRBD1; j_gene: TRBJ1-2; CDR3aa: CASSPPSFGQGLYGYTF; CDR3nt: TGTGCCAGCAGCCCCCCCTCCTTTGGACAGGGCCTCTATGGCTACACCTTC
abundance: once; v_gene: TRBV14; d_gene: NA; j_gene: TRBJ2-7; CDR3aa: CASSQGRPYEQYF; CDR3nt: TGTGCCAGCAGCCAAGGGAGACCGTACGAGCAGTACTTC
abundance: NA; v_gene: TRBV28; d_gene: TRBD2; j_gene: TRBJ2-7; CDR3aa: CASSFGGGGREQYF; CDR3nt: TGTGCCAGCAGCTTCGGCGGGGGGGGTCGGGAGCAGTACTTC
abundance: NA; v_gene: TRBV25-1; d_gene: NA; j_gene: TRBJ2-7; CDR3aa: CATVGQRTYEQYF; CDR3nt: TGTGCGACTGTCGGACAAAGAACCTACGAGCAGTACTTC
abundance: NA; v_gene: TRBV18; d_gene: TRBD1; j_gene: TRBJ2-7; CDR3aa: CASSPFRDSSYEQYF; CDR3nt: TGTGCCAGCTCACCGTTTAGGGACAGCTCCTACGAGCAGTACTTC
abundance: few; v_gene: TRBV10-3; d_gene: TRBD1; j_gene: TRBJ1-4; CDR3aa: CAIGRGGGGMFF; CDR3nt: TGTGCCATCGGGAGAGGAGGGGGCGGGATGTTTTTT
abundance: NA; v_gene: TRBV27; d_gene: TRBD1; j_gene: TRBJ1-2; CDR3aa: CASSLLTGGGYTF; CDR3nt: TGTGCCAGCAGTTTGCTGACAGGGGGTGGCTACACCTTC
abundance: NA; v_gene: TRBV7-2; d_gene: NA; j_gene: TRBJ1-5; CDR3aa: CASSLAPGRGNQPQHF; CDR3nt: TGTGCCAGCAGCTTAGCTCCAGGTCGAGGGAATCAGCCCCAGCATTTT
abundance: once; v_gene: TRBV5-1; d_gene: TRBD1; j_gene: TRBJ1-1; CDR3aa: CASSSQGQSNTEAFF; CDR3nt: TGCGCCAGCAGCTCACAGGGACAGTCTAACACTGAAGCTTTCTTT
abundance: NA; v_gene: TRBV7-3; d_gene: NA; j_gene: TRBJ2-7; CDR3aa: CASSLGLVPSYEQYF; CDR3nt: TGTGCCAGCAGCTTGGGGCTAGTTCCTTCCTACGAGCAGTACTTC
abundance: few; v_gene: TRBV5-1; d_gene: NA; j_gene: TRBJ2-5; CDR3aa: CASSRQLQETQYF; CDR3nt: TGCGCCAGCAGTAGACAGCTCCAAGAGACCCAGTACTTC
abundance: NA; v_gene: TRBV27; d_gene: TRBD1; j_gene: TRBJ1-4; CDR3aa: CASSSFPTGTGDEKLFF; CDR3nt: TGTGCCAGCAGCTCTTTCCCTACCGGGACAGGGGATGAAAAACTGTTTTTT
abundance: NA; v_gene: TRBV6-1; d_gene: TRBD1; j_gene: TRBJ1-2; CDR3aa: CASSGTGWDGYTF; CDR3nt: TGTGCCAGCAGTGGGACAGGGTGGGATGGCTACACCTTC
abundance: NA; v_gene: TRBV11-3; d_gene: TRBD1; j_gene: TRBJ1-5; CDR3aa: CASSLGPPYRGRGQPQHF; CDR3nt: TGTGCCAGCAGCTTAGGCCCACCTTACAGGGGGCGCGGTCAGCCCCAGCATTTT
abundance: once; v_gene: TRBV7-2; d_gene: TRBD2; j_gene: TRBJ2-1; CDR3aa: CASSRLAGPYNEQFF; CDR3nt: TGTGCCAGCAGCAGACTAGCGGGACCCTACAATGAGCAGTTCTTC
abundance: NA; v_gene: TRBV7-9; d_gene: NA; j_gene: TRBJ1-2; CDR3aa: CASSTDSYGYTF; CDR3nt: TGTGCCAGCAGCACGGACAGCTATGGCTACACCTTC
abundance: NA; v_gene: TRBV11-3; d_gene: TRBD2; j_gene: TRBJ2-1; CDR3aa: CASSLAGGARDNEQFF; CDR3nt: TGTGCCAGCAGCTTAGCGGGAGGGGCTCGCGACAATGAGCAGTTCTTC
abundance: once; v_gene: TRBV7-8; d_gene: NA; j_gene: TRBJ1-6; CDR3aa: CASSLLLSNSPLHF; CDR3nt: TGTGCCAGCAGCTTACTTCTGAGTAATTCACCCCTCCACTTT
abundance: NA; v_gene: TRBV5-1; d_gene: TRBD1; j_gene: TRBJ2-2; CDR3aa: CASGRGQGNTGELFF; CDR3nt: TGCGCCAGCGGCCGGGGACAGGGGAACACCGGGGAGCTGTTTTTT
abundance: NA; v_gene: TRBV11-3; d_gene: TRBD2; j_gene: TRBJ2-3; CDR3aa: CASSLSSGSTDTQYF; CDR3nt: TGTGCCAGCAGTCTCTCTAGCGGGAGTACAGATACGCAGTATTTT
abundance: NA; v_gene: TRBV7-8; d_gene: TRBD2; j_gene: TRBJ2-3; CDR3aa: CASTISGGPVADTQYF; CDR3nt: TGTGCCAGCACCATTAGCGGGGGGCCGGTGGCAGATACGCAGTATTTT
abundance: NA; v_gene: TRBV28; d_gene: TRBD1; j_gene: TRBJ1-2; CDR3aa: CASSLTFPETGLNGYTF; CDR3nt: TGTGCCAGCAGTTTAACCTTTCCCGAGACAGGGTTAAATGGCTACACCTTC
abundance: NA; v_gene: TRBV2; d_gene: TRBD2; j_gene: TRBJ2-7; CDR3aa: CASRKLAGAYEQYF; CDR3nt: TGTGCCAGCAGGAAACTAGCGGGGGCCTACGAGCAGTACTTC
abundance: NA; v_gene: TRBV7-9; d_gene: TRBD1; j_gene: TRBJ2-7; CDR3aa: CASSLTGGNYEQYF; CDR3nt: TGTGCCAGCAGCCTGACAGGGGGGAACTACGAGCAGTACTTC
abundance: NA; v_gene: TRBV4-2; d_gene: TRBD2; j_gene: TRBJ2-6; CDR3aa: CASSPWASGGPSSGANVLTF; CDR3nt: TGTGCCAGCAGCCCGTGGGCTAGCGGGGGGCCTAGCTCTGGGGCCAACGTCCTGACTTTC
abundance: NA; v_gene: TRBV30; d_gene: TRBD2; j_gene: TRBJ2-1; CDR3aa: CAWTRGSGSSYNEQFF; CDR3nt: TGTGCCTGGACCCGGGGAAGCGGGAGCTCCTACAATGAGCAGTTCTTC
abundance: NA; v_gene: TRBV5-1; d_gene: TRBD2; j_gene: TRBJ2-3; CDR3aa: CASSPGLAGADTQYF; CDR3nt: TGCGCCAGCAGCCCGGGACTAGCGGGAGCAGATACGCAGTATTTT